One and the same sample provided the 11 T cell receptor beta chains below, sequenced in a study of blood T cell repertoires in COVID-19. Profiling relied on immunoSEQ multiplex PCR, and the TCRdb table lists in-frame clones only, not all of them. This sample has around 150,000 clones; around nine tenths occur once, and the top ten carry more than 6.5%. Specimen: PBMCs or T cells enriched from blood (not recorded which). These receptors all come from a woman between 45 and 65 years old who had recovered from COVID-19.

This clone has only one observation. The genes are TRBV30 and TRBJ2-7, with 8 bases fitting TRBD1. With V trimmed by 2 bases and J by 4 bases, 19 bases remained unmatched. The CDR3 is 18 residues long. Germline CDR1 reads GTSNPN; CDR2 reads SVGIG (reference sequence). CDR3 bases: TGTGCCTGGAGTAGAGGGACAGGAGCTAGTAGGTCCACATACGAGCAGTACTTC. It yields the protein CAWSRGTGASRSTYEQYF.

This chain joins TRBV6-4 and TRBJ1-4, with 8 bases aligning to TRBD1. The CDR3 covers 14 residues. The germline V gene has CDR1 MRHNA and CDR2 SNTAGT. V was clipped by 7 bases and J by 6 bases; unmatched bases: 7. The CDR3 here is CASIPGQGDEKLFF. The CDR3 DNA follows: TGTGCCAGCATTCCCGGACAGGGAGATGAAAAACTGTTTTTT.

This clone was counted once. The genes are TRBV5-1 and TRBJ2-5, with 8 bases fitting TRBD1. The CDR3 is made up of 15 amino acids. Unmatched junction bases numbered 8, after V lost 3 bases and J lost 4 bases. CDR1 is SGHRS and CDR2 is YFSETQ in the germline V gene. The CDR3 sequence: CASSSGGGPAETQYF. The CDR3 coding sequence is TGCGCCAGCAGCTCAGGGGGCGGCCCGGCAGAGACCCAGTACTTC.

The CDR3 bases are TGCGCCAGCAGCCCAGACAGCTACTATGGCTACACCTTC. It encodes CASSPDSYYGYTF. The chain couples TRBV5-1 to TRBJ1-2; the D gene is possibly TRBD1 (5 bases). Germline CDR1 and CDR2: SGHRS and YFSETQ. CDR3 length: 13 residues. V was clipped by 4 bases and J by 3 bases, with 10 bases between them.

The chain couples TRBV15 to TRBJ2-2; a possible D gene is TRBD1 (6 bases). Per germline, CDR1 LNHNV and CDR2 YYDKDF (reference sequence). V was trimmed by 6 bases and J by 3 bases, leaving 17 bases between them. The CDR3 runs 16 residues. The CDR3 region is CATRGDRGHYTGELFF. For the CDR3, the DNA is TGTGCCACCAGGGGAGACCGGGGACATTACACCGGGGAGCTGTTTTTT.

The DNA for the CDR3 is TGTGCCAGCAGCTCGGGGACAGGGAGTCTCCGCACAGATACGCAGTATTTT. Encoded protein: CASSSGTGSLRTDTQYF. The chain has TRBV7-2 and TRBJ2-3; 9 nucleotides align to TRBD1. The J segment lost 1 base and the V segment lost 4 bases, leaving 9 bases of the junction unmatched. The length of the CDR3 is 17 residues. Per germline, CDR1 SGHTA and CDR2 FQGNSA.

The chain links TRBV18 to TRBJ2-3; a weak D match, TRBD2 (5 bases). The germline V gene encodes CDR1 KGHSH and CDR2 LQKENI. Trimming cost V 0 bases and J 5 bases, with 12 bases left between them. This CDR3 contains 15 residues. The CDR3 region is CASSPPNPAGDTQYF. The CDR3 DNA reads as TGTGCCAGCTCACCACCCAACCCTGCGGGAGATACGCAGTATTTT.

The V and J genes are TRBV28 and TRBJ2-3; weak D call: TRBD2 (6 bases). The CDR3 runs to 15 residues. Germline CDR1 reads MDHEN; CDR2 reads SYDVKM. V lost 5 bases to trimming and J lost 1 base, with 13 bases between them. The CDR3 DNA reads as TGTGCCAGCAGTCTTAGCGGCGGAGGCACAGATACGCAGTATTTT. Encoded protein: CASSLSGGGTDTQYF.

The rearrangement uses TRBV19 and TRBJ2-7, with D unresolved. The CDR3 totals 13 residues. Germline V gene lookup returns CDR1 LNHDA and CDR2 SQIVND (reference sequence). Trimming removed 3 bases at V and 5 bases at J, with 11 bases between. CDR3 sequence (DNA): TGTGCCAGTAGTATCTGGGCGTGGGACGAGCAGTACTTC. Protein sequence: CASSIWAWDEQYF.

The chain links TRBV5-6 to TRBJ1-5; TRBD1 matches 8 bases. Germline assignment: CDR1 SGHDT and CDR2 YYEEEE. The CDR3 covers 17 residues. Trimming cost V 0 bases and J 0 bases; bases outside gene matches: 5. CDR3 protein: CASSLAGTGYSNQPQHF. Written as DNA, the CDR3 is TGTGCCAGCAGCTTGGCCGGGACAGGTTATAGCAATCAGCCCCAGCATTTT.

This chain connects TRBV12-3 or TRBV12-4 to TRBJ2-7, with TRBD2 matching 12 bases. Trimming took 9 bases from V and 4 from J; bases not matched to a gene: 4. CDR3 size: 13 residues. The CDR3 coding sequence is TGTGCCAGTAGGACTAGCGGGGTTTACGAGCAGTACTTC. As protein: CASRTSGVYEQYF.